These T cell receptor beta chains were read from a single sample in a study of cytomegalovirus exposure and HLA in healthy donors. Generated by immunoSEQ multiplex PCR, the TCRdb table keeps only in-frame clones and is missing some. The data show about 150,000 clones, with less than 85% seen just once and 2.1% held by the top ten. The sequenced sample consisted of PBMCs. Every receptor here comes from a woman aged 55-69 years in good health and CMV-seropositive. Both conserved end residues are part of each CDR3. D genes are given only for firm matches. Size tells how often a clone was seen (once, few, many) or the class of an expanded clone, and some rows leave it out.

J gene,clone size,D gene,V gene,CDR3 protein,CDR3 DNA
TRBJ1-5,few,TRBD1,TRBV4-1,CASSHPTGTANQPQHF,TGCGCCAGCAGCCACCCAACCGGGACAGCTAATCAGCCCCAGCATTTT
TRBJ1-3,NA,NA,TRBV9,CASSLGTTGNTIYF,TGTGCCAGCAGCCTCGGGACTACTGGAAACACCATATATTTT
TRBJ2-2,NA,TRBD2,TRBV19,CASSMGGAGELFF,TGTGCCAGTAGTATGGGAGGGGCCGGGGAGCTGTTTTTT
TRBJ1-5,few,TRBD1,TRBV2,CASSKAGTGVGQPQHF,TGTGCCAGCAGTAAAGCCGGGACAGGGGTAGGACAGCCCCAGCATTTT
TRBJ2-2,NA,TRBD2,TRBV7-8,CASSLRLAGPGELFF,TGTGCCAGCAGCTTAAGACTAGCGGGACCCGGGGAGCTGTTTTTT
TRBJ2-2,NA,TRBD2,TRBV12-5,CASAGTSYTGELFF,TGTGCTAGTGCCGGGACTAGCTACACCGGGGAGCTGTTTTTT
TRBJ2-3,NA,NA,TRBV11-2,CASSQGRGRGGSTDTQYF,TGTGCCAGCAGCCAGGGCCGGGGTCGTGGGGGCAGCACAGATACGCAGTATTTT
TRBJ1-2,NA,NA,TRBV5-1,CASSLGAGADGYTF,TGCGCCAGCTCATTGGGGGCCGGGGCCGATGGCTACACCTTC
TRBJ2-3,NA,NA,TRBV21-1,CARQGAPDPDTQYF,TGTGCCAGACAGGGGGCGCCGGACCCAGATACGCAGTATTTT
TRBJ2-7,NA,NA,TRBV13,CASSSPDFSYEQYF,TGTGCCAGCAGCTCCCCGGACTTCTCCTACGAGCAGTACTTC
TRBJ1-4,NA,NA,TRBV11-2,CASSRRVGGNEKLFF,TGTGCCAGCAGCCGAAGGGTCGGGGGAAATGAAAAACTGTTTTTT
TRBJ1-3,NA,NA,TRBV7-8,CASSLVSVTSGNTIYF,TGTGCCAGCAGCTTAGTATCAGTAACGTCCGGAAACACCATATATTTT
TRBJ1-5,few,NA,TRBV7-8,CASSLAGGNQPQHF,TGTGCCAGCAGCTTAGCAGGGGGCAATCAGCCCCAGCATTTT
TRBJ2-3,NA,TRBD2,TRBV28,CASSPSGRVDTQYF,TGTGCCAGCAGCCCATCCGGGAGGGTGGATACGCAGTATTTT
TRBJ1-1,NA,NA,TRBV7-3,CASSLTGGSAEAFF,TGTGCCAGCAGCTTAACCGGGGGGTCGGCTGAAGCTTTCTTT
TRBJ1-1,NA,NA,TRBV28,CASSQRNSGAFF,TGTGCCAGCAGTCAGCGAAATTCGGGGGCTTTCTTT
TRBJ2-7,NA,TRBD1,TRBV5-4,CASSRQGSDYEQYF,TGTGCCAGCAGCCGACAGGGGAGCGACTACGAGCAGTACTTC
TRBJ2-1,NA,NA,TRBV6-1,CASRSSPNPYNEQFF,TGTGCCAGCAGAAGTAGCCCCAACCCTTACAATGAGCAGTTCTTC
TRBJ2-7,NA,NA,TRBV11-2,CASSLLDSYEQYF,TGTGCCAGCAGCTTGCTGGACAGTTACGAGCAGTACTTC
TRBJ1-1,NA,TRBD1,TRBV28,CASSREGQGRTEAFF,TGTGCCAGCAGTCGGGAGGGACAGGGGAGGACTGAAGCTTTCTTT
TRBJ1-5,NA,NA,TRBV28,CASSLASANQPQHF,TGTGCCAGCAGTTTAGCGTCAGCGAATCAGCCCCAGCATTTT
TRBJ2-7,NA,NA,TRBV29-1,CSVEERDYEQYF,TGCAGCGTTGAAGAGAGGGACTACGAGCAGTACTTC
TRBJ1-1,few,TRBD1,TRBV2,CASSGRGQDTEAFF,TGTGCCAGCAGTGGCAGGGGGCAGGACACTGAAGCTTTCTTT